This is a list of T cell receptor beta chains from one sample in a study of cytomegalovirus exposure and HLA in healthy donors. The repertoire was sequenced with immunoSEQ multiplex PCR; TCRdb's copy has only in-frame clones and lacks some. The repertoire holds roughly 120,000 clones, 70% to 85% seen once, with roughly 11% in the top ten. Sequencing was performed on PBMCs. The receptor set was obtained from a woman aged 45-65 years in good health and CMV-seropositive. Both conserved end residues are trimmed from each CDR3. The order of the fields is V gene, J gene, CDR3 protein.

TRBV4-2	.	ASSQGLAETEQY
TRBV2	TRBJ2-4	ASRGALAGGDSGIQY
TRBV5-1	TRBJ2-2	ASSVGANTGELF
TRBV7-3	TRBJ2-7	ASSLGLEREQY
TRBV6-5	TRBJ1-2	ASREKSYGYT
TRBV27	TRBJ2-7	ASSLSWASDYEQY
TRBV2	TRBJ2-1	ATSQSIYNEQF
TRBV19	TRBJ1-2	ASSISGTGIYGYT
TRBV7-6	TRBJ2-6	ASSLVPTGVGANVLT
TRBV7-8	TRBJ2-1	ASASSGSKGNEQF
TRBV28	TRBJ1-2	ASSRDFNYGYT
TRBV29-1	TRBJ1-4	SVETATNEKLF
TRBV7-2	TRBJ2-7	ASSLGASLSSYEQY
TRBV7-2	TRBJ1-1	ASSLGDRSLGAF
TRBV6-5	TRBJ2-7	AAGLGLAGPEQY
TRBV28	TRBJ2-3	ASSLSIAGVGSDTQY
TRBV18	TRBJ2-7	ASSPLKGGDEQY
TRBV28	TRBJ1-1	ASSLFPGATEAF
TRBV18	TRBJ1-1	ASSRFTGTGPSAEAF
TRBV14	TRBJ1-1	ASSQETPGTEAF
TRBV5-8	TRBJ2-5	ASSLGTGLETQY
TRBV19	TRBJ1-1	ASSMGPGQGSTEAF
TRBV6-1	TRBJ2-7	ASSQLELYEQY
TRBV7-6	TRBJ1-1	ASSSRGPNTEAF
TRBV7-9	TRBJ1-5	ASSRSGTSNSNQPQH
TRBV10-3	TRBJ2-7	AIREAGQGDEQY
TRBV18	TRBJ2-2	ASSPGQTTGELF
TRBV28	TRBJ2-7	ASRAGTTYEQY
TRBV7-8	TRBJ2-7	ASSLSDRSYEQY
TRBV5-4	TRBJ2-5	ASSQLPAGTGGLETQY
TRBV4-1	TRBJ2-7	ASSQDPSGADEQY
TRBV5-6	TRBJ2-3	ASSLDQGVTDTQY
TRBV2	TRBJ1-2	ASSDGLRGGYT
TRBV27	TRBJ1-5	ASSALGGDGNQPQH
TRBV7-9	TRBJ1-4	ASTGGAAESKLF
TRBV7-3	TRBJ2-7	AGGQTPGDYEQY
TRBV27	TRBJ1-5	ASSPILGWLGAIQPQH
TRBV12-5	TRBJ2-7	ASGLRVYEQY
TRBV15	TRBJ1-1	ATSSPPGTERNTEAF
TRBV2	TRBJ2-6	ASSEQGGGGANVLT
TRBV11-2	TRBJ2-7	ASSLLWTGAREQY
TRBV30	TRBJ1-1	AWRDPAGTGFTEAF
TRBV19	TRBJ2-7	ASRTTGGDDEQY
TRBV5-4	TRBJ2-2	ASTPGGNTGELF
TRBV7-2	TRBJ2-5	ASSRRGGQETQY
TRBV6-5	TRBJ1-2	ASKARGTDYGYT
TRBV5-1	TRBJ2-7	ASSFEGTGVGEQY
TRBV28	TRBJ1-1	ASSSGGAGMNTEAF
TRBV18	TRBJ2-5	ASSPPRETQY
TRBV19	TRBJ1-2	ASSETFYGYT
TRBV25-1	TRBJ1-1	ASTYTDSPLEAF
TRBV30	TRBJ2-5	AWSLGQGLGETQY
TRBV5-1	TRBJ2-3	ASSAGSTDTQY
TRBV7-6	TRBJ1-5	ASSLDQGQPQH
TRBV6-1	TRBJ2-7	ASRTRTPSYEQY
TRBV11-2	TRBJ1-5	ASSSGPGHQPQH
TRBV7-2	TRBJ1-2	ASSLVRGRVGRYGYT
TRBV27	TRBJ2-2	ASSRTGLNTGELF
TRBV5-1	TRBJ2-3	ASSYLTGTGGPQTDTQY